The clone carrying this T cell receptor (beta chain) was found a few times. The record originates from a study of cytomegalovirus exposure and HLA in healthy donors. The study ran its PCR with 60 Vbeta and 13 Jbeta primers. Only in-frame clones appear in the TCRdb table, and some are missing; sequencing was by immunoSEQ multiplex PCR. The profile shows some 120,000 clones, over 15% of them singletons. Germline CDR1 and CDR2: MDHEN and SYDVKM. Germline trimming cut 6 bases from V and 7 bases from J; bases unmatched to any gene: 11. This CDR3 has 14 residues. The sample comprised PBMCs. The receptor comes from a woman aged 18-29 years in good health and CMV-seronegative. The chain joins TRBV28 to TRBJ2-5; 7 bases align to TRBD2. The CDR3 reads CASRQRGGFATQYF. CDR3 sequence (DNA): TGTGCCAGCAGACAGCGGGGTGGTTTTGCGACCCAGTACTTC.